In its sample, the clone carrying this T cell receptor beta chain was seen a few times. Its antigen remains unidentified. This sample is part of a study of early T cells in non-severe SARS-CoV-2 infection. Overall study: Sequencing of bulk RNA from unsorted whole blood was done, without chain pairing.

Study findings and constraints: VDJdb-based annotation leaned toward anti-spike CD8 responses and missed private and CD4 specificities.

CDR1 is DFQATT, CDR2 SNEGSKA, per germline (reference sequence). This CDR3 contains 14 residues. The V and J ends lost 3 bases and 1 base respectively, with 12 bases between them. cDNA molecules, individually, were tagged with unique molecular identifiers. One entry per CDR3 protein results from TCRdb running MiXCR on the 5' RACE reads. The data contain tens of thousands of distinct CDR3 sequences, approximately 6% of them singletons. V usage is TRBV20-1 and J usage is TRBJ1-1; possible D gene TRBD1, 6 bases. The material sequenced was whole blood. The sequence came from an adult who was a healthcare worker with PCR-confirmed SARS-CoV-2 infection or an uninfected control (not recorded which). The CDR3 region is CSARNRVTNTEAFF. The CDR3 DNA is TGCAGTGCTAGGAACAGGGTGACGAACACTGAAGCTTTCTTT.